One and the same sample provided the 14 T cell receptor beta chains below, sequenced in a study of response to subunit inactivated influenza vaccine. One entry per CDR3 protein results from TCRdb running MiXCR on the RT-PCR reads. Among 450,000 to 700,000 distinct CDR3 sequences listed, roughly 15% were seen once. The sequences come from PBMCs from blood, collected 11 to 12 days after vaccination. Receptors originate from a man over 45 who received an inactivated influenza vaccine.

This clonotype has only a few counts. The chain has TRBV7-8 and TRBJ2-3, with 9 bases lining up with TRBD2. The CDR3 totals 19 residues. The germline CDR1 and CDR2 sequences are SGHVS and FQNEAQ. V trimming: 2 bases; J trimming: 2 bases; junction bases outside the gene matches: 14. CDR3 sequence (DNA): TGTGCCAGCAGCTTATTCGCTATTGTGGCTAGCGGGATCACAGATACGCAGTATTTT. Protein: CASSLFAIVASGITDTQYF.

The chain employs TRBV20-1 and TRBJ2-5; D is ambiguous. In germline, CDR1 is DFQATT, CDR2 SNEGSKA (reference sequence). The CDR3 contains 10 residues. For the CDR3, the DNA is TGCAGCAGTCGGGAAGAGACCCAGTACTTC. Translation gives CSSREETQYF.

The chain joins TRBV5-1 to TRBJ2-7; D remains ambiguous. Trimming removed 10 bases from V and 0 bases from J, with 17 bases in between. The CDR3 runs 14 residues. Germline CDR1 and CDR2: SGHRS and YFSETQ. The CDR3 loop is CACKTGPDSYEQYF. DNA of the CDR3: TGCGCCTGCAAGACGGGCCCGGACTCCTACGAGCAGTACTTC.

The chain carries TRBV10-2 and TRBJ1-2; tentative D call: TRBD1 (6 bases). The CDR3 covers 15 residues. Germline CDR1 and CDR2: WSHSY and SAAADI. V was shortened by 6 bases and J by 4 bases, with 18 bases between the two germline ends. The CDR3 protein is CASSNAPDRPYGYTF. The CDR3 DNA reads as TGCGCCAGCAGCAATGCCCCGGACAGACCCTATGGCTACACCTTC.

This clonotype has a handful of counts. The CDR3 DNA follows: TGTGCCAGCAGCCACATAAGTGACCCCGGCTCCTACGAGCAGTACTTC. Translation gives CASSHISDPGSYEQYF. The chain carries TRBV7-8 and TRBJ2-7; D unresolved. The germline V and J ends were trimmed by 5 bases and 0 bases, with 17 bases remaining between them. CDR3 length equals 16 residues. CDR1 SGHVS and CDR2 FQNEAQ come from the germline V gene.

The chain has TRBV5-1 and TRBJ2-5, with D possibly TRBD1 on 6 matching bases. Between the trimmed V and J ends, which lost 0 bases and 6 bases, there was a span of 15 bases. CDR1 is SGHRS and CDR2 is YFSETQ in the germline V gene. CDR3 length equals 15 residues. In nucleotides, the CDR3 is TGCGCCAGCAGCTTGGTACAGGGTCCGTTGCAGACCCAGTACTTC. Amino acids: CASSLVQGPLQTQYF.

This clonotype was detected only a few times. The rearrangement uses TRBV7-9 and TRBJ2-1, with 11 bases aligning to TRBD2. In germline, CDR1 is SEHNR, CDR2 FQNEAQ (reference sequence). V lost 7 bases, J lost 5 bases, and 7 bases stayed unmatched. This CDR3 spans 15 amino acids. The CDR3 bases are TGTGCCAGCACCTGGGGACTAGCGGTTAACAATGAGCAGTTCTTC. Translating gives CASTWGLAVNNEQFF.

Turning to this clonotype: At one boundary the junction diverges from the germline segment, which might be a read error. This chain joins TRBV27 and TRBJ1-4; 9 nucleotides agree with TRBD1. The CDR3 length is 17 residues. Germline V gene data show CDR1 as MNHEY and CDR2 as SMNVEV (reference sequence). CDR3 amino acids: CTSTRDRGIPLNEKLFF. The CDR3 region has the DNA TGCACCAGCACTCGTGACAGGGGGATTCCTCTCAATGAAAAACTGTTTTTT.

The V gene is TRBV15, the J gene TRBJ2-3; 7 bases fit TRBD2. Germline CDR1 and CDR2: LNHNV and YYDKDF (reference sequence). The V and J ends lost 0 bases and 6 bases, in that order; junction bases with no gene match: 12. The CDR3 runs 17 residues. The CDR3 coding sequence is TGTGCCACCAGCAGAGAATATAGCGGGTCGCTTGGGGATACGCAGTATTTT. Protein product: CATSREYSGSLGDTQYF. The variable domain in full, completed from reference TRBV15 and TRBJ2-3, reads DAMVIQNPRYQVTQFGKPVTLSCSQTLNHNVMYWYQQKSSQAPKLLFHYYDKDFNNEADTPDNFQSRRPNTSFCFLDIRSPGLGDTAMYLCATSREYSGSLGDTQYFGPGTRLTVL.

This clonotype was seen only a few times. The rearrangement joins TRBV29-1 to TRBJ2-2; D uncertain. The germline CDR1 and CDR2 sequences are SQVTM and ANQGSEA. The V end was cut by 4 bases, the J end by 0 bases, with 9 bases between. The CDR3 is 14 residues long. CDR3 sequence: CSVGRVSNTGELFF. Here the CDR3 DNA reads TGCAGCGTTGGTAGAGTATCGAACACCGGGGAGCTGTTTTTT.

The chain has TRBV10-3 and TRBJ1-5, with D unresolved. The V gene's germline CDR1 is ENHRY and CDR2 SYGVKD. The V end lost 10 bases, the J end lost 0 bases, and 10 bases lay between the germline ends. The CDR3 has 13 amino acids. The CDR3 sequence: CATRLSSNQPQHF. CDR3 coding DNA: TGTGCCACCCGACTATCTAGCAATCAGCCCCAGCATTTT.

The chain has TRBV28 and TRBJ2-2; maybe TRBD2 (6 bases). V lost 7 bases and J lost 13, with 16 bases in between. The V gene's germline CDR1 is MDHEN and CDR2 SYDVKM. CDR3 length: 12 residues. Here the CDR3 DNA reads TGTGCCAGCACCAAAGGGCGGCGGGGGCTGTTTTTT. Translating gives CASTKGRRGLFF.

This clonotype was counted only a few times. This chain connects TRBV24-1 to TRBJ2-1; 8 bases match TRBD2. Germline trimming cut 2 bases from V and 0 bases from J; bases unmatched to any gene: 2. Germline V gene sequence: CDR1 KGHDR, CDR2 SFDVKD. This CDR3 region has 16 residues. DNA for the CDR3: TGTGCCACCAGTGATTCTCGGGGGGGCTCCTACAATGAGCAGTTCTTC. It encodes CATSDSRGGSYNEQFF.

This clonotype has at least ten counts. The J gene is TRBJ1-2, the V gene TRBV28, with 9 bases identical to TRBD1. The junction had 10 bases not matched to a gene; V was cut back by 7 bases and J by 7 bases. The germline CDR1 and CDR2 sequences are MDHEN and SYDVKM. The CDR3 covers 14 residues. The CDR3 loop reads CASIPLTGGGGYTF. In nucleotides, the CDR3 is TGTGCCAGCATCCCTCTGACAGGGGGTGGTGGCTACACCTTC.